This TCR beta chain was recovered during a study of cytomegalovirus exposure and HLA in healthy donors. Participants comprised healthy donors of bone marrow. The table lists this clone with a few counts. The target antigen is unknown. Study-wide points: Diagnosis of cytomegalovirus status made by the classifier reportedly showed high specificity and sensitivity. Immune exposure information comprised only CMV serostatus. Three CMV-associated chains proved CMV antigen-specific in vitro.

The PCR employed 60 Vbeta primers together with 13 Jbeta primers. Assay: immunoSEQ multiplex PCR; the TCRdb copy retains only in-frame clones and omits some. The repertoire includes approximately 42,000 clones, roughly 80% of them detected once, and around 2.5% sits in the top ten. This clonotype was sampled from a man aged 45-60 years in good health and CMV-seronegative. What was sequenced was PBMCs.

As DNA, the CDR3 is TGTGCCAGCAGCTTTTCCTCCGGAGCCCAGTACTTC. Its protein is CASSFSSGAQYF. The chain links TRBV5-6 to TRBJ2-5; D gene uncertain. Germline CDR1 SGHDT, CDR2 YYEEEE. The CDR3 totals 12 residues. V was trimmed by 2 bases and J by 9 bases, leaving 11 bases between them.